This T cell receptor (beta chain) was found in a study of low-dose radiotherapy and immunotherapy resistance in tumors. Study details: Ipilimumab 1 mg/kg every six weeks, together with nivolumab 240 mg every two weeks, was given intravenously to patients. Participants were given intravenous cyclophosphamide 200 mg/m2 every two weeks, one day before radiation and immunotherapy.

The time point is: before trial treatment. Those eligible were patients bearing advanced solid tumors lacking tumor-infiltrating lymphocytes. Many counts were recorded for this clonotype. Priming of first-strand cDNA relied on TRAV- and TRBV-specific primers (covering alpha and beta chains). TCR amplification involved 15 to 20 PCR cycles with a constant-region primer and V-primer adapter. TCRdb itself ran the reads through MiXCR, one entry per CDR3 protein. The sample records 60,000 or so distinct CDR3 sequences, around 27% being singletons. V shed 5 bases, J shed 4 bases, and the junction held 9 bases outside the gene matches. Germline V CDR1 and CDR2: MNHEY, SVGEGT. The CDR3 contains 16 residues.

The clonotype originates from a male donor with rectosigmoid adenocarcinoma. The V and J genes are TRBV6-2 or TRBV6-3 and TRBJ2-2, with 8 bases lining up with TRBD1. The sequences come from PBMCs, collected before treatment. For the CDR3, the DNA is TGTGCCAGCAGTGTTCTCCAGGGGGCCGGCACCGGGGAGCTGTTTTTT. It specifies CASSVLQGAGTGELFF.